Listed below are T cell receptor beta chains from one sample, sequenced in a study of blood T cell repertoires in COVID-19. Measured with immunoSEQ multiplex PCR; TCRdb has only the in-frame clones, and not every one. The sample shows roughly 280,000 clones, roughly 86% of them seen only once. Sequenced input: peripheral blood. These TCRs come from a woman aged 30 to 39 with COVID-19, enrolled during active disease. Both conserved end residues are part of each CDR3. The D gene is left open where the match is weak. Size is stated for part of the rows, as once, few or many counts, or as a class when the clone is expanded.

v_gene,d_gene,j_gene,abundance,CDR3aa,CDR3nt
TRBV3-1/TRBV3-2,TRBD1,TRBJ2-5,.,CASSQDRDRGRETQYF,TGTGCCAGCAGCCAAGATAGGGACAGGGGACGGGAGACCCAGTACTTC
TRBV5-8,.,TRBJ2-1,.,CASSLKQTYNEQFF,TGTGCCAGCAGCTTAAAACAGACCTACAATGAGCAGTTCTTC
TRBV3-1/TRBV3-2,.,TRBJ2-5,.,CASSQELSGMGETQYF,TGTGCCAGCAGCCAAGAATTGTCGGGAATGGGGGAGACCCAGTACTTC
TRBV7-7,TRBD2,TRBJ2-1,.,CASSSGLAGVGDEQFF,TGTGCTAGCAGCTCCGGACTAGCGGGAGTCGGCGATGAGCAGTTCTTC
TRBV24-1,TRBD2,TRBJ2-3,.,CATSDEAGDPDTQYF,TGTGCCACCAGTGACGAAGCGGGAGATCCAGATACGCAGTATTTT
TRBV25-1,.,TRBJ1-3,.,CASSAGGQGNTIYF,TGTGCCAGCAGTGCCGGGGGGCAGGGAAACACCATATATTTT
TRBV28,TRBD2,TRBJ2-2,once,CASSLLSGTNTGELFF,TGTGCCAGCAGTTTGTTAAGCGGGACGAACACCGGGGAGCTGTTTTTT
TRBV7-2,.,TRBJ2-1,.,CASSFRTGDEQFF,TGTGCCAGCAGCTTCCGGACGGGGGATGAGCAGTTCTTC
TRBV19,.,TRBJ1-3,.,CASTTGTGNTIYF,TGTGCCAGTACAACAGGGACCGGAAACACCATATATTTT
TRBV3-1/TRBV3-2,.,TRBJ2-2,.,CASSQGTHTTGELFF,TGTGCCAGCAGCCAAGGGACACACACCACCGGGGAGCTGTTTTTT
TRBV6-1,.,TRBJ1-5,once,CASSEAHGGGSNQPQHF,TGTGCCAGCAGTGAAGCCCATGGGGGAGGAAGCAATCAGCCCCAGCATTTT
TRBV5-4,TRBD2,TRBJ2-3,.,CASSSGLAPDTQYF,TGTGCCAGCAGCTCCGGACTAGCGCCAGATACGCAGTATTTT
TRBV4-1,.,TRBJ1-1,.,CASSQLLSYQGNTEAFF,TGCGCCAGCAGCCAACTCCTGTCGTATCAGGGGAACACTGAAGCTTTCTTT
TRBV9,.,TRBJ1-5,few,CASSVVWGDSNQPQHF,TGTGCCAGCAGCGTAGTGTGGGGGGATAGCAATCAGCCCCAGCATTTT
TRBV4-3,TRBD2,TRBJ2-7,.,CASSQGTTPSYEQYF,TGCGCCAGCAGCCAGGGGACTACACCCTCCTACGAGCAGTACTTC
TRBV7-2,.,TRBJ1-2,.,CASSLPGQLLYGYTF,TGTGCCAGCAGCTTACCAGGACAGCTTCTTTATGGCTACACCTTC
TRBV4-2,TRBD2,TRBJ2-3,.,CASSQGRGGLAGATDTQYF,TGTGCCAGCAGCCAAGGCCGGGGAGGCCTAGCGGGAGCAACAGATACGCAGTATTTT
TRBV5-1,.,TRBJ1-3,.,CASSSGERNTIYF,TGCGCCAGCAGCAGCGGGGAGAGAAACACCATATATTTT
TRBV4-1,TRBD2,TRBJ2-7,few,CASSQDGRGRGLEQYF,TGCGCCAGCAGCCAGGACGGACGCGGGAGGGGACTCGAGCAGTACTTC
TRBV5-1,.,TRBJ2-1,.,CASSPQLRRNEQFF,TGCGCCAGCAGCCCTCAACTAAGGCGAAATGAGCAGTTCTTC
TRBV25-1,TRBD1,TRBJ1-3,.,CASSESDRGPGNTIYF,TGTGCCAGCAGTGAATCTGACAGGGGGCCTGGAAACACCATATATTTT
TRBV24-1,.,TRBJ2-7,.,CATSAADRKYEQYF,TGTGCCACCAGTGCCGCGGACAGAAAGTACGAGCAGTACTTC
TRBV9,TRBD2,TRBJ2-7,once,CASRLSGGFPSYEQYF,TGTGCCAGCAGACTTAGCGGGGGTTTCCCCTCCTACGAGCAGTACTTC
TRBV19,.,TRBJ1-2,.,CASSTIDSYGYTF,TGTGCCAGTAGTACCATCGACAGTTATGGCTACACCTTC